The clone carrying this T cell receptor (beta chain) occurred a few times. Its antigen remains unknown. The data stem from a study of CD8 T cells in ankylosing spondylitis. Germline V gene sequence: CDR1 SEHNR, CDR2 FQNEAQ (reference sequence). The trim removed 5 bases at V and 0 bases at J, leaving 9 bases unmatched. The CDR3 spans 16 residues. By quantitative 5'-RACE with molecular barcodes, the TCR beta libraries were made. TCRdb redid the calling of the 5' RACE reads with MiXCR, one entry per CDR3 protein. The sample has 250,000 or so distinct CDR3 sequences, about 10% seen once; the top ten hold less than 7%. Study findings and constraints: In ankylosing spondylitis blood, a motif of eight highly homologous TCR beta variants appeared characteristic. With a CD8+ phenotype, disease-linked clones were relatively rare in peripheral blood.

This receptor was taken from a male donor with ankylosing spondylitis or in good health (not recorded which). The sample was blood, either unsorted or a sorted T cell fraction (not recorded which). The chain has TRBV7-9 and TRBJ1-1, with 7 bases fitting TRBD1. As DNA, the CDR3 is TGTGCCAGCAGCGACCCACCGGACAGGCTGAACACTGAAGCTTTCTTT. It is translated as CASSDPPDRLNTEAFF.